This T cell receptor beta chain was captured by sequencing in a study of shared clonotypes between healthy human individuals. Study results and caveats: Researchers found naive subsets generally carried larger estimated richness than memory subsets.

The protocol was immunoSEQ multiplex PCR, while the TCRdb copy is restricted to in-frame clones and leaves out a portion. This sample yields a few million clones, of which over 85% are seen a single time; 0.39% belongs to the top ten. Concerning this clone itself: Antigen unknown.

The sample was naive CD4+ T cells from PBMCs. As for subset: CD45RA+ positively selected. The clonotype originates from a young man in good health. Some clones in this sample may be carry-over from other donors' samples.

The CDR3 region is CASCRTSGDPREQYF. For the CDR3, the DNA is TGTGCCAGCTGCCGGACTAGCGGGGACCCTAGGGAGCAGTACTTC. This chain links TRBV6-5 with TRBJ2-7, with 12 bases aligning to TRBD2. The V segment lost 8 bases and the J segment 7 bases; nucleotides outside the gene matches: 12. The CDR3 spans 15 residues. The germline V gene has CDR1 MNHEY and CDR2 SVGAGI.